Listed below are T cell receptor beta chains from one sample, sequenced in a study of blood T cells in healthy people across ages. TCRdb independently ran MiXCR on the 5' RACE reads; one entry per CDR3 protein. The sample consists of roughly 860,000 distinct CDR3 sequences, approximately 65% of them appearing once. The source material was blood. These receptors were taken from a young man in good health. The CDR3 runs from the conserved cysteine through the conserved F or W. Fields, in order: D gene, J gene, clone size, V gene, CDR3 protein, CDR3 DNA. A D gene is named only where the DNA matches it firmly. Some rows have no size entry. The others give once, few or many, or a class for an expanded clone.

>TRBD2|TRBJ2-7|NA|TRBV29-1
CSATPGTSSSYEQYF
TGCAGCGCCACCCCCGGGACTAGCAGTTCCTACGAGCAGTACTTC
>NA|TRBJ2-7|NA|TRBV7-2
CASSLPGGVYEQYF
TGTGCCAGCAGCCTGCCGGGCGGAGTGTACGAGCAGTACTTC
>NA|TRBJ2-7|NA|TRBV7-2
CASSGGLEYEQYF
TGTGCCAGCAGCGGGGGTTTGGAGTACGAGCAGTACTTC
>NA|TRBJ2-1|NA|TRBV29-1
CSVAGAGVGLGIQFF
TGCAGCGTTGCAGGCGCCGGGGTAGGTCTTGGCATTCAGTTCTTC
>TRBD1|TRBJ1-3|NA|TRBV12-5
CASGRGQGGGNTIYF
TGTGCTAGTGGAAGGGGACAGGGAGGTGGAAACACCATATATTTT
>NA|TRBJ2-5|NA|TRBV10-3
CAISGGPQETQYF
TGTGCCATCAGCGGGGGCCCACAAGAGACCCAGTACTTC
>TRBD1|TRBJ2-3|NA|TRBV12-3/TRBV12-4
CASRATGGADLDTQYF
TGTGCCAGCAGAGCAACAGGGGGCGCGGATCTAGATACGCAGTATTTT
>NA|TRBJ2-5|NA|TRBV9
CASSPSQGGETQYF
TGTGCCAGCAGCCCCTCTCAGGGAGGAGAGACCCAGTACTTC
>TRBD2|TRBJ2-1|NA|TRBV29-1
CSVGATSGGRYNEQFF
TGCAGCGTTGGGGCGACTAGCGGGGGGCGTTACAATGAGCAGTTCTTC
>NA|TRBJ1-6|NA|TRBV7-2
CASSFEVLSYNSPLHF
TGTGCCAGCAGCTTCGAGGTTCTCTCCTATAATTCACCCCTCCACTTT
>NA|TRBJ1-5|NA|TRBV16
CASSPGVGYSNQPQHF
TGTGCCAGCAGCCCGGGGGTGGGGTATAGCAATCAGCCCCAGCATTTT
>TRBD2|TRBJ2-7|NA|TRBV28
CALGGLLNEQYF
TGTGCCTTGGGAGGGTTACTCAATGAGCAGTACTTC
>TRBD1|TRBJ1-2|NA|TRBV7-2
CASSPSRTGTNYGYTF
TGTGCCAGCAGCCCCTCCAGGACAGGGACGAACTATGGCTACACCTTC
>NA|TRBJ2-1|NA|TRBV9
CASSVSSNENEQFF
TGTGCCAGCAGCGTGTCTTCGAATGAAAATGAGCAGTTCTTC
>TRBD2|TRBJ2-4|NA|TRBV7-2
CASSVPGGKNIQYF
TGTGCCAGCAGCGTACCGGGAGGCAAAAACATTCAGTACTTC
>NA|TRBJ2-3|NA|TRBV4-3
CASSQAGVDTDTQYF
TGCGCCAGCAGCCAAGCTGGGGTCGACACAGATACGCAGTATTTT
>NA|TRBJ2-4|NA|TRBV6-5
CASGPLEWAKNIQYF
TGTGCCAGTGGACCGCTAGAGTGGGCCAAAAACATTCAGTACTTC
>NA|TRBJ2-3|NA|TRBV15
CATSLGGDTDTQYF
TGTGCCACCAGCCTCGGCGGGGACACAGATACGCAGTATTTT
>NA|TRBJ1-2|NA|TRBV28
CASSFLGGYTF
TGTGCCAGCAGTTTTCTCGGGGGCTACACCTTC
>TRBD1|TRBJ2-3|NA|TRBV9
CASSASYGQARNTQYF
TGTGCCAGCAGCGCCAGCTATGGACAGGCCAGGAATACGCAGTATTTT
>TRBD2|TRBJ2-5|few|TRBV20-1
CSALGLAGGHQETQYF
TGCAGTGCTCTCGGACTAGCGGGGGGTCACCAAGAGACCCAGTACTTC
>NA|TRBJ2-7|once|TRBV2
CASRKLTYEQYF
TGTGCCAGCCGTAAACTAACCTACGAGCAGTACTTC
>TRBD2|TRBJ2-5|once|TRBV9
CASKAGGAETQYF
TGTGCCAGCAAGGCGGGAGGGGCAGAGACCCAGTACTTC
>TRBD2|TRBJ2-1|NA|TRBV10-3
CAISPGLEDYEQFF
TGTGCCATCAGCCCGGGACTAGAAGACTATGAGCAGTTCTTC
>TRBD1|TRBJ2-5|NA|TRBV7-2
CASSSSTGEETQYF
TGTGCCAGCAGCTCCTCCACAGGGGAGGAGACCCAGTACTTC
>NA|TRBJ2-3|NA|TRBV6-2/TRBV6-3
CTSNEDIPTDTQYF
TGTACCAGCAATGAGGACATACCGACAGATACGCAGTATTTT
>NA|TRBJ2-6|NA|TRBV12-3/TRBV12-4
CASSSPEGVNVLTF
TGCGCCAGCAGTTCTCCTGAAGGGGTCAACGTCCTGACTTTC
>NA|TRBJ2-7|NA|TRBV5-1
CASSLRSVAHEQYF
TGCGCCAGCAGCTTGAGATCGGTAGCCCACGAGCAGTACTTC
>TRBD2|TRBJ2-7|NA|TRBV20-1
CSEVRRGGDHEQYF
TGCAGTGAGGTGAGGCGGGGGGGCGACCACGAGCAGTACTTC
>NA|TRBJ1-1|NA|TRBV6-2/TRBV6-3
CASYSQGRAEAFF
TGTGCCAGCTATTCCCAGGGGCGCGCTGAAGCTTTCTTT
>NA|TRBJ2-3|NA|TRBV20-1
CSAREGSSPRYF
TGCAGTGCTAGAGAGGGTTCTAGCCCGCGGTATTTT
>NA|TRBJ2-7|few|TRBV20-1
CSARDETVGESYEQYF
TGCAGTGCTAGAGATGAGACTGTTGGGGAGAGCTACGAGCAGTACTTC
>NA|TRBJ2-1|many|TRBV20-1
CSARGLATVYNEQFF
TGCAGTGCTAGGGGCCTAGCAACGGTATACAATGAGCAGTTCTTC
>NA|TRBJ2-1|few|TRBV5-1
CASSLQGVGSYNEQFF
TGCGCCAGCAGCTTGCAGGGCGTCGGCTCCTACAATGAGCAGTTCTTC
>NA|TRBJ1-2|NA|TRBV29-1
CSYDNDRNYGYTF
TGCAGCTACGATAACGATCGGAACTATGGCTACACCTTC
>NA|TRBJ2-3|NA|TRBV10-3
CAISELPPVLGDTQYF
TGTGCCATCAGTGAGCTCCCACCCGTGCTTGGGGATACGCAGTATTTT
>NA|TRBJ2-1|NA|TRBV27
CASSLWSGKNNEQFF
TGTGCCAGCAGTTTATGGTCGGGGAAAAACAATGAGCAGTTCTTC
>NA|TRBJ1-2|NA|TRBV2
CASTTSGVGGYTF
TGTGCCAGCACCACGTCAGGGGTTGGAGGCTACACCTTC
>TRBD1|TRBJ1-5|NA|TRBV7-9
CASSLAGGEQPQHF
TGTGCCAGCAGCTTAGCAGGGGGCGAACAGCCCCAGCATTTT
>NA|TRBJ2-7|few|TRBV27
CASSLGGVGYEQYF
TGTGCCAGCAGTTTAGGGGGAGTGGGGTACGAGCAGTACTTC
>NA|TRBJ2-1|NA|TRBV5-1
CASSFRGDSYNEQFF
TGCGCCAGCAGCTTTAGGGGGGATTCATACAATGAGCAGTTCTTC
>NA|TRBJ2-4|few|TRBV7-2
CASSPSGAAKNIQYF
TGTGCCAGCAGCCCTTCGGGGGCAGCCAAAAACATTCAGTACTTC